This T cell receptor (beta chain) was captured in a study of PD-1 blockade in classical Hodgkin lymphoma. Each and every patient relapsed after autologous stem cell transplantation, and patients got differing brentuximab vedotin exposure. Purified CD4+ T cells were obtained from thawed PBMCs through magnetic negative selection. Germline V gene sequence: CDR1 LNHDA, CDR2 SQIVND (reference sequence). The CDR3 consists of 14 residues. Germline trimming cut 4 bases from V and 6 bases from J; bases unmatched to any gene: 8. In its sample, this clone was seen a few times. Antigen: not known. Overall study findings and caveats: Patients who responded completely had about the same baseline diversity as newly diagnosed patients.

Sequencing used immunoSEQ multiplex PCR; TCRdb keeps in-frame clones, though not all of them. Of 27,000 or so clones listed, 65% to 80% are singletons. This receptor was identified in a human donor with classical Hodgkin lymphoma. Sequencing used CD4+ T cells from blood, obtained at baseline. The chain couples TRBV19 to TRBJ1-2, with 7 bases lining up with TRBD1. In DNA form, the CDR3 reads TGTGCCAGTAGTAGGAGGGGGCTACAGGATGGCTACACCTTC. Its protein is CASSRRGLQDGYTF.